The present T cell receptor (beta chain) was sequenced within a study of cytomegalovirus exposure and HLA in healthy donors. Findings of the study overall: Previously analyzed data showed that most TCR beta V segments were productive at a frequency of about 90% or about 30%. CMV serostatus stood as the only immune exposure information on hand. Certain sequence variants were highly shared and formed a cluster, and this cluster was likely a sequencing artifact. As a later analysis showed, several of the most significant clusters appeared to be linked to common viral pathogens.

About this clone: The antigen remains undetermined.

The PCR was carried out with 60 Vbeta primers and 13 Jbeta primers. The data were produced by immunoSEQ multiplex PCR, yet TCRdb's version contains in-frame clones alone and is incomplete. Of 100,000 to 120,000 clones in the sample, around 80% were seen once. After removal of 0 bases from V and 7 bases from J, the junction contained 10 bases not matched to a gene. CDR3 length: 15 residues. The germline gives CDR1 SGHNT, CDR2 YYREEE (reference sequence). The chain couples TRBV5-4 to TRBJ2-7; 7 bases fit TRBD2. The sequencing sample was made of PBMCs. This clonotype originated in a man aged 25 to 45 in good health and CMV-seropositive. The CDR3 spells CASSLAGAGVTEQYF. CDR3 sequence (DNA): TGTGCCAGCAGCTTGGCCGGGGCGGGGGTTACTGAGCAGTACTTC.